This TCR beta chain is from a study of control samples from healthy donors and cancer patients. Per the germline V gene, CDR1 is LNHDA and CDR2 is SQIVND (reference sequence). Between the trimmed V and J ends, which lost 4 bases and 1 base, there was a span of 13 bases. This CDR3 comprises 15 residues. Generated by immunoSEQ multiplex PCR, the TCRdb table keeps only in-frame clones and is missing some. The sample consists of about 170,000 clones, 91% of them appearing once. The sequencing sample was made of blood. This chain joins TRBV19 and TRBJ1-1; maybe TRBD1 (5 bases). This TCR was recovered from a woman aged 40 to 49 in good health. In DNA, the CDR3 is TGTGCCAGTAGTACCCTCCGGACAACGAACACTGAAGCTTTCTTT. This translates into CASSTLRTTNTEAFF.